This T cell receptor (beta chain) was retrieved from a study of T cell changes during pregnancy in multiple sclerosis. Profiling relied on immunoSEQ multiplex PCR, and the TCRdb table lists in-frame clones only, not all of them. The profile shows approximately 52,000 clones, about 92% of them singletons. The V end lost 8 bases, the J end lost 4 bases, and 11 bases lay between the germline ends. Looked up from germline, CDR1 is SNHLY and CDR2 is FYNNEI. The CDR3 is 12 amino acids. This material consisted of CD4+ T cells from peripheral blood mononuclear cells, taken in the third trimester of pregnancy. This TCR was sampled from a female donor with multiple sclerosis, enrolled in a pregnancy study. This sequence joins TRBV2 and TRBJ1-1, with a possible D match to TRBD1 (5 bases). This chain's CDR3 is CASRGEGTEAFF. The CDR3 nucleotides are TGTGCCAGCCGGGGGGAGGGCACTGAAGCTTTCTTT.